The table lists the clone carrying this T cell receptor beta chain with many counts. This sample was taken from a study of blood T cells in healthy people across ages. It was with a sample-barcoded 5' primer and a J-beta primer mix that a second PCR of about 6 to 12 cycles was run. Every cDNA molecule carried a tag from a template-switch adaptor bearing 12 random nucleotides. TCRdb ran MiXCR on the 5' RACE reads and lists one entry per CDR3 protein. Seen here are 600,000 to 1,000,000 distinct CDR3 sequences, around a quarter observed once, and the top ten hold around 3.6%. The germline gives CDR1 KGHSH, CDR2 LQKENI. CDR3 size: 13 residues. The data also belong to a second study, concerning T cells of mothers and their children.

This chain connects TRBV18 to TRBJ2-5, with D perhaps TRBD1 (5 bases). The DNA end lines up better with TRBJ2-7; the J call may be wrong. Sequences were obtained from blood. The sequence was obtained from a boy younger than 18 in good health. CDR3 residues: CASSLGQYFEQYF. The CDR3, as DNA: TGTGCCAGCTCACTTGGACAATATTTCGAGCAGTACTTC.